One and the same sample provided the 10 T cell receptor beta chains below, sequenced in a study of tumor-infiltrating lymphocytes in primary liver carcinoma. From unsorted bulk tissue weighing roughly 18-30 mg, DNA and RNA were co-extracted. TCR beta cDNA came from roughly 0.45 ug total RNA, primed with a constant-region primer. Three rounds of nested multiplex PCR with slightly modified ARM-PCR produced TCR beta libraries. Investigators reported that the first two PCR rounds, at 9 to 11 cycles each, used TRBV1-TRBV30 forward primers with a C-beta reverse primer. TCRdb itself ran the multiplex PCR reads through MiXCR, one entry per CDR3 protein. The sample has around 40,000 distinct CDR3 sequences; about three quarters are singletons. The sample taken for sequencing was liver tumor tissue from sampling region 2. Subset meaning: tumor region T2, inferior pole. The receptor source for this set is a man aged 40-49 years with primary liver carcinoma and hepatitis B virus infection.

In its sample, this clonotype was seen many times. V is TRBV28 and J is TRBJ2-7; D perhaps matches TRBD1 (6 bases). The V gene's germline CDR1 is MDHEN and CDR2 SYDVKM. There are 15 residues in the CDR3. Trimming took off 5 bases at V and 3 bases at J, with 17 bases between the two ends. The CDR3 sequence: CASSAPRGTYYEQYF. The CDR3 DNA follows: TGTGCCAGCAGTGCTCCCAGGGGCACGTACTACGAGCAGTACTTC. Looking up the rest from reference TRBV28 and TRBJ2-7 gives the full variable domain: DVKVTQSSRYLVKRTGEKVFLECVQDMDHENMFWYRQDPGLGLRLIYFSYDVKMKEKGDIPEGYSVSREKKERFSLILESASTNQTSMYLCASSAPRGTYYEQYFGPGTRLTVT.

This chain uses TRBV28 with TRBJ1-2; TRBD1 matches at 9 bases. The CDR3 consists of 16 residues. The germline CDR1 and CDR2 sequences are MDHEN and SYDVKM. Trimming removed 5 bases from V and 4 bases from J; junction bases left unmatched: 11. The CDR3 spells CASSAPPGTGIYGYTF. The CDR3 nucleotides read TGTGCCAGCAGTGCACCCCCCGGGACAGGGATCTATGGCTACACCTTC.

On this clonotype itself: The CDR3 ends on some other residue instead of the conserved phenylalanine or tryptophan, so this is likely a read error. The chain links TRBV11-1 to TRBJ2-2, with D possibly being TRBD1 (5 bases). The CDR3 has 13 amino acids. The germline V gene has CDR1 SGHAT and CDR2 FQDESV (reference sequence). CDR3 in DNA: TGTGCCAGCAGCTTTTGGGGCACCTGGGAGCTGTTTTCT. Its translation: CASSFWGTWELFS.

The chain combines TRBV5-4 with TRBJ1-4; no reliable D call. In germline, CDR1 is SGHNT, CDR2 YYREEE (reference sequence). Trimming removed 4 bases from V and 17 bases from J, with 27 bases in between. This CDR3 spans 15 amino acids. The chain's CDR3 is CASSPGGGTNEILFF. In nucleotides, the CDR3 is TGTGCCAGCAGCCCAGGCGGCGGAACTAATGAAATACTATTTTTT.

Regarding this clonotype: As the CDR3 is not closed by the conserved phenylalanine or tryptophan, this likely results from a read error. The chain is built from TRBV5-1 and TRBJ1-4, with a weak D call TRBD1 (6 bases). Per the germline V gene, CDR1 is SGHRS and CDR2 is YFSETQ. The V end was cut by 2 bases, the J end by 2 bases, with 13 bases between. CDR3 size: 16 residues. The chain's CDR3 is CASSFGQYGTNEKLFS. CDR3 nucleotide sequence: TGCGCCAGCAGCTTCGGACAGTACGGGACTAATGAAAAACTGTTTTCT.

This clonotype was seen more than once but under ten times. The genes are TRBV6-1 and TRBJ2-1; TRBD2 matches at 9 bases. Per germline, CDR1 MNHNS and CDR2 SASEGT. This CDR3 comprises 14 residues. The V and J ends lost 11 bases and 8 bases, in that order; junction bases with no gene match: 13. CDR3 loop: CAGLAGEFSHEQFF. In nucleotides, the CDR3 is TGTGCCGGGTTAGCGGGAGAATTTAGCCATGAGCAGTTCTTC.

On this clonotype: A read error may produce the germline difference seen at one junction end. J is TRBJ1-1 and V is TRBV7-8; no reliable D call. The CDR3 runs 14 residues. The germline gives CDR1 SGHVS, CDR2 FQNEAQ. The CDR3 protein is CASGLSEGNTEAFF. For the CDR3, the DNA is TGCGCCAGCGGCCTTTCGGAGGGGAACACTGAAGCTTTCTTT.

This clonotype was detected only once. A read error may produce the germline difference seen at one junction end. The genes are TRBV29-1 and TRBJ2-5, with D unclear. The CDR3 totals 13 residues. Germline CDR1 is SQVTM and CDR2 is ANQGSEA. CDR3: CSGQWADSKTLYF. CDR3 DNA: TGCAGCGGTCAGTGGGCGGATTCCAAGACCCTGTACTTC.

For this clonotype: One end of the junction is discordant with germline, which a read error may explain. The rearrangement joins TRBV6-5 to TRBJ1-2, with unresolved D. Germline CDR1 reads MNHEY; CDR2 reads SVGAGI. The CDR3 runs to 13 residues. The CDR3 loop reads CASRYLSAGGYIF. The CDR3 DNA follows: TGTGCCAGCAGATACTTGTCGGCGGGAGGTTACATCTTC.

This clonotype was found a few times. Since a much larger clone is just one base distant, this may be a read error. CDR3 nucleotides: TGCACCAGCAGAGAGGGAGAGACCCAGTACTTC. It specifies CTSREGETQYF. The genes are TRBV5-1 and TRBJ2-5; weak D call: TRBD2 (5 bases). The germline gives CDR1 SGHRS, CDR2 YFSETQ. CDR3 length equals 11 residues.